This T cell receptor beta chain was sequenced in a study of blood T cells in healthy people across ages. About the research overall: Per every two T cells, about one barcoded beta molecule was captured by template switching.

A second roughly 7 to 11 cycle PCR used barcoded and J-beta primers. TCRdb re-analysed the 5' RACE reads in MiXCR, keeping a single row per CDR3 protein. The sample holds around 780,000 distinct CDR3 sequences, roughly 50% seen once. The germline V gene encodes CDR1 SGHAT and CDR2 FQNNGV. V lost 3 bases and J lost 0, with 9 bases in between. This CDR3 has 15 amino acids. Comments on this clonotype: Its cognate antigen is unknown.

Study-wide points: The authors considered diversity estimates from one million T cells to be underestimates. In long-lived donors, naive CD4+ cell counts and diversity exceeded those of aged donors. Changes in expanded clonotypes were possibly confounded, as the CMV status of donors was unknown.

This chain links TRBV11-2 with TRBJ1-5; D is unclear. This receptor was identified in a man in his forties in good health. Source material: blood. CDR3 amino acids: CASSFNSNSNQPQHF. The CDR3 DNA follows: TGTGCCAGCAGCTTTAACAGTAATAGCAATCAGCCCCAGCATTTT.